These 28 T cell receptor beta chains share one sample of origin, sequenced in a study of T cells in Graves' hyperthyroidism and ophthalmopathy. Researchers took RNA transcripts and amplified the TCR beta CDR3 regions from them. The TCR CDR3 was amplified in a first-round RT-PCR using the HTBI primer set. TCRdb re-called the multiplex PCR reads with MiXCR, one entry per CDR3 protein. The repertoire holds some 270,000 distinct CDR3 sequences, with roughly 14% as singletons. The sample comprised blood. Every receptor here comes from a woman aged 25 to 39 with Graves' hyperthyroidism that later progressed to Graves' ophthalmopathy.

As concerns this clonotype: The germline gene is not matched at one end of the junction; a read error may be the cause. The genes are TRBV5-1 and TRBJ2-3, with D unresolved. The CDR3 is 17 amino acids. Germline V gene data show CDR1 as SGHRS and CDR2 as YFSETQ. In nucleotides, the CDR3 is TGCGCCGGCAGCTTCAACTCTGCCTCCTCAGTCACAGATACGCAGTATTTT. Protein product: CAGSFNSASSVTDTQYF.

This clonotype has more than one count but fewer than ten. This chain links TRBV7-3 with TRBJ2-1; 9 positions match TRBD1. Germline values: CDR1 SGHTA, CDR2 FQGTGA. J lost 3 bases, V lost 3 bases, and 6 bases had no gene match. The CDR3 contains 16 residues. The CDR3 sequence is CASSFEDRGDYNEQFF. The CDR3 DNA sequence: TGTGCCAGCAGCTTCGAAGACAGGGGGGACTACAATGAGCAGTTCTTC. The entire variable domain, with the rest obtained from reference TRBV7-3 and TRBJ2-1, is as follows: GAGVSQTPSNKVTEKGKYVELRCDPISGHTALYWYRQSLGQGPEFLIYFQGTGAADDSGLPNDRFFAVRPEGSVSTLKIQRTERGDSAVYLCASSFEDRGDYNEQFFGPGTRLTVL.

This clonotype has at least ten counts. CDR3 residues: CASSIGQAVLETQYF. The CDR3 nucleotides read TGTGCCAGTAGTATAGGCCAGGCAGTTCTGGAGACCCAGTACTTC. The chain couples TRBV19 to TRBJ2-5; D gene uncertain. V gave up 1 base and J gave up 5 bases, with 14 bases separating them. Germline V gene sequence: CDR1 LNHDA, CDR2 SQIVND (reference sequence). This CDR3 is built from 15 residues.

This clonotype was recorded at least ten times. The gene calls are TRBV7-2 and TRBJ1-5; D possibly corresponds to TRBD1 (5 bases). CDR1 SGHTA and CDR2 FQGNSA come from the germline V gene. CDR3 size: 14 residues. Trimming removed 4 bases at V and 7 bases at J, with 14 bases between. This CDR3 reads CASSYLGARQPQHF. The CDR3 bases are TGTGCCAGCAGCTATCTAGGGGCTCGGCAGCCCCAGCATTTT.

V and J are TRBV4-3 and TRBJ2-7; tentatively, D is TRBD1 (6 bases). The V gene lost 1 base and the J gene lost 4 bases, with 14 bases spanning the gap. Looked up from germline, CDR1 is LGHNA and CDR2 is YSLEER. This CDR3 comprises 15 residues. This CDR3 is CASSQAWDIKYEQYF. DNA of the CDR3: TGCGCCAGCAGCCAAGCGTGGGACATAAAATACGAGCAGTACTTC.

The sample holds a few counts of this clonotype. The V gene is TRBV19, the J gene TRBJ2-6; TRBD1 is a possible D gene (6 bases). V lost 6 bases, J lost 3 bases, and 15 bases lay in between. Germline lookup yields CDR1 LNHDA and CDR2 SQIVND (reference sequence). The CDR3 is 16 amino acids. The CDR3 protein is CASRPVGGDGANVLTF. CDR3 nucleotides: TGTGCCAGTAGGCCCGTAGGGGGAGATGGGGCCAACGTCCTGACTTTC.

This clonotype was observed at least ten times. This chain connects TRBV6-2 or TRBV6-3 to TRBJ2-4; the D is unclear. Trimming stripped 4 bases from V and 4 bases from J, with 11 bases between. Per the germline V gene, CDR1 is MNHEY and CDR2 is SVGEGT. This CDR3 is 14 amino acids long. The CDR3 is CASSFGGPKNIQYF. CDR3 bases: TGTGCCAGCAGTTTCGGCGGACCTAAAAACATTCAGTACTTC.

This clonotype has at least ten counts. The chain links TRBV19 to TRBJ1-2; D unclear. The CDR3 length is 15 residues. V lost 4 bases and J lost 5, with 17 bases in between. Per germline, CDR1 LNHDA and CDR2 SQIVND (reference sequence). CDR3 bases: TGTGCCAGTAGTACGAAGGACGCAGACTTTTATGGCTACACCTTC. This translates into CASSTKDADFYGYTF.

This clonotype was counted many times. The J gene is TRBJ2-7, the V gene TRBV28; 7 bases line up with TRBD1. Germline CDR1 and CDR2: MDHEN and SYDVKM. This CDR3 spans 14 amino acids. J was trimmed by 4 bases and V by 5 bases; bases with no gene match: 8. The CDR3 here is CASSTGQEKYEQYF. The CDR3 coding sequence is TGTGCCAGCAGTACCGGACAGGAGAAGTACGAGCAGTACTTC. The whole variable domain, filled in from reference TRBV28 and TRBJ2-7, reads DVKVTQSSRYLVKRTGEKVFLECVQDMDHENMFWYRQDPGLGLRLIYFSYDVKMKEKGDIPEGYSVSREKKERFSLILESASTNQTSMYLCASSTGQEKYEQYFGPGTRLTVT.

This clonotype has ten or more counts. The CDR3 here is CASSLGGGLSTEAFF. In DNA, the CDR3 is TGTGCCAGCAGCTTAGGGGGGGGTCTGAGCACTGAAGCTTTCTTT. The rearrangement uses TRBV7-9 and TRBJ1-1; D may be TRBD1 (5 bases). V was clipped by 1 base and J by 4 bases, with 13 bases between them. Germline loops: CDR1 SEHNR, CDR2 FQNEAQ (reference sequence). This CDR3 has 15 residues.

This clonotype was detected ten times or more. The rearrangement links TRBV28 to TRBJ1-2; D not certain. The germline V and J ends were trimmed by 1 base and 0 bases, with 12 bases remaining between them. Germline loops: CDR1 MDHEN, CDR2 SYDVKM. The CDR3 sequence is 16 residues long. The CDR3: CASSLLAETPNYGYTF. CDR3 DNA sequence: TGTGCCAGCAGTTTATTAGCAGAGACACCTAACTATGGCTACACCTTC.

Regarding this clonotype: One end of the junction does not line up with germline, which may come from a read error. This chain uses TRBV7-7 with TRBJ2-2; the D gene is possibly TRBD2 (5 bases). The germline V gene has CDR1 SSHAT and CDR2 FNYEAQ (reference sequence). The length of the CDR3 is 15 residues. The CDR3 DNA sequence: TGTGCTAGCAGCGCCGGCGGGCCGGACACCGGGGAGCTGTTTTTT. Its translation: CASSAGGPDTGELFF. Supplemented by reference TRBV7-7 and TRBJ2-2, the full variable domain reads GAGVSQSPRYKVTKRGQDVTLRCDPISSHATLYWYQQALGQGPEFLTYFNYEAQPDKSGLPSDRFSAERPEGSISTLTIQRTEQRDSAMYRCASSAGGPDTGELFFGEGSRLTVL.

The chain is built from TRBV12-3 or TRBV12-4 and TRBJ2-3; D possibly corresponds to TRBD2 (5 bases). The CDR3 consists of 14 residues. Trimming took off 6 bases at V and 6 bases at J, with 16 bases between the two ends. The CDR3 nucleotides are TGTGCCAGCAGCTGGACTGGAAGGGTGGATACGCAGTATTTT. Translation: CASSWTGRVDTQYF.

Ten or more counts support this clonotype. The gene calls are TRBV7-2 and TRBJ2-7; a weak D match, TRBD2 (5 bases). The CDR3 length is 12 residues. With 4 bases removed from V and 7 bases from J, the gap between germline ends came to 11 bases. Germline assignment: CDR1 SGHTA and CDR2 FQGNSA. The CDR3 reads CASSSDSLEQYF. CDR3 in DNA: TGTGCCAGCAGCTCGGACTCCTTGGAGCAGTACTTC.

This clonotype was picked up many times. This rearrangement joins TRBV6-2 or TRBV6-3 to TRBJ2-1; 7 bases match TRBD2. The germline V gene encodes CDR1 MNHEY and CDR2 SVGEGT. This CDR3 is built from 15 residues. V lost 6 bases, J lost 7 bases, and 12 bases stayed unmatched. CDR3 amino acids: CASSSGTNYRNEQFF. Written as DNA, the CDR3 is TGTGCCAGCAGCTCCGGGACTAATTATAGGAATGAGCAGTTCTTC.

Many counts were recorded for this clonotype. This chain uses TRBV7-9 with TRBJ2-1; 9 bases agree with TRBD2. V shed 3 bases, J shed 12 bases, and the junction held 3 bases outside the gene matches. CDR3 length equals 12 residues. Looked up from germline, CDR1 is SEHNR and CDR2 is FQNEAQ (reference sequence). This CDR3 is CASSLLAGSQFF. As DNA, the CDR3 is TGTGCCAGCAGCTTGCTAGCGGGGTCGCAGTTCTTC.

This clonotype was counted once. This rearrangement joins TRBV11-1 to TRBJ2-7; 10 positions match TRBD1. From germline, CDR1 is SGHAT and CDR2 FQDESV (reference sequence). This CDR3 is built from 14 residues. Unmatched junction bases numbered 6, after V lost 4 bases and J lost 6 bases. CDR3 DNA sequence: TGTGCCAGCAGCTCGCCGGGACAGGGGACCGAGCAGTACTTC. Encoded protein: CASSSPGQGTEQYF.

At least ten counts were recorded for this clonotype. The genes are TRBV20-1 and TRBJ2-5; D not resolved. V was shortened by 6 bases and J by 5 bases, with 16 bases between the two germline ends. Germline V gene lookup returns CDR1 DFQATT and CDR2 SNEGSKA (reference sequence). The CDR3 runs to 13 residues. CDR3 in DNA: TGCAGTGCCCCGGCGTGGGTTACGGAGACCCAGTACTTC. This sequence encodes CSAPAWVTETQYF.

This clonotype was recorded at least ten times. The rearrangement joins TRBV2 to TRBJ2-7, with D hard to call. The CDR3 covers 14 residues. Trimming cost V 7 bases and J 3 bases, with 16 bases left between them. The germline V gene has CDR1 SNHLY and CDR2 FYNNEI. The DNA for the CDR3 is TGTGCCAGCACTCTCGGACCCTTCCTCTACGAGCAGTACTTC. It specifies CASTLGPFLYEQYF. Full variable domain (rest looked up from reference TRBV2 and TRBJ2-7): EPEVTQTPSHQVTQMGQEVILRCVPISNHLYFYWYRQILGQKVEFLVSFYNNEISEKSEIFDDQFSVERPDGSNFTLKIRSTKLEDSAMYFCASTLGPFLYEQYFGPGTRLTVT.

This clonotype has at least ten counts. The chain couples TRBV6-1 to TRBJ1-2; TRBD1 aligns across 7 bases. Germline values: CDR1 MNHNS, CDR2 SASEGT. The CDR3 runs 14 residues. The V gene end was trimmed by 6 bases and the J gene end by 2 bases; junction bases not matched to a gene: 6. The CDR3 nucleotides read TGTGCCAGCAGCAGCCCGACAGGGAACTATGGCTACACCTTC. Amino acid sequence: CASSSPTGNYGYTF.

The sample holds many counts of this clonotype. The chain recombines TRBV4-3 with TRBJ1-1; D remains unclear. V was shortened by 4 bases and J by 1 base, with 10 bases between the two germline ends. CDR3 length equals 14 residues. Germline V lookup: CDR1 LGHNA, CDR2 YSLEER. The CDR3 DNA sequence: TGCGCCAGCAGCCGCGAGGCAGCGAACACTGAAGCTTTCTTT. Its translation is CASSREAANTEAFF.

This clonotype was recorded many times. The rearrangement links TRBV27 to TRBJ2-3; no clear D. V was cut by 6 bases and J by 7 bases, with 11 bases left in between. CDR3 length equals 12 residues. Per germline, CDR1 MNHEY and CDR2 SMNVEV (reference sequence). The CDR3 is CASSPSHHTQYF. CDR3 coding DNA: TGTGCCAGCAGCCCATCGCACCATACGCAGTATTTT.

This clonotype was seen repeatedly, ten times or more. The V call is TRBV12-3 or TRBV12-4, the J call TRBJ2-5; 9 nucleotides line up with TRBD1. The CDR3 length is 13 residues. V was pared by 3 bases and J by 4 bases, with 0 bases of the junction left unmatched. The CDR3 loop reads CASSLTGGETQYF. The CDR3 nucleotides read TGTGCCAGCAGTTTGACAGGGGGAGAGACCCAGTACTTC.

J is TRBJ2-2 and V is TRBV6-2 or TRBV6-3; 9 bases align to TRBD1. CDR3 length: 16 amino acids. J gave up 7 bases and V 5 bases, and 11 bases lay outside the gene matches. Germline values: CDR1 MNHEY, CDR2 SVGEGT. CDR3 sequence: CASSRAHGTGNGELFF. The CDR3, as DNA: TGTGCCAGCAGTAGGGCCCACGGGACAGGGAACGGGGAGCTGTTTTTT.

At least ten counts were recorded for this clonotype. The V and J genes are TRBV29-1 and TRBJ2-5, with TRBD1 as a possible D gene (6 bases). V lost 5 bases, J lost 5 bases, and 12 bases lay in between. The CDR3 has 12 amino acids. Per germline, CDR1 SQVTM and CDR2 ANQGSEA. The CDR3 nucleotides are TGCAGCGTTCAGACAGGTCCCGAGACCCAGTACTTC. Translation gives CSVQTGPETQYF.

This clonotype was observed at least ten times. The chain has TRBV6-2 or TRBV6-3 and TRBJ1-5; D is undetermined. Germline assignment: CDR1 MNHEY and CDR2 SVGEGT. CDR3 length: 12 residues. Between the trimmed V and J ends, which lost 2 bases and 7 bases, there was a span of 6 bases. The CDR3 region has the DNA TGTGCCAGCAGTTACGTGCGGCAGCCCCAGCATTTT. Encoded protein: CASSYVRQPQHF.

This clonotype was found many times. The CDR3 region is CASRSLVGAEETQYF. CDR3 sequence (DNA): TGTGCCAGCCGTAGTCTTGTGGGGGCCGAAGAGACCCAGTACTTC. The chain couples TRBV27 to TRBJ2-5, with a possible D match to TRBD1 (6 bases). CDR1 MNHEY and CDR2 SMNVEV come from the germline V gene (reference sequence). Trimming pared 8 bases from V and 3 bases from J, leaving 19 bases between. The CDR3 extends over 15 amino acids.

This clonotype came up many times. The chain links TRBV3-1 to TRBJ1-1; 11 nucleotides agree with TRBD1. Looked up from germline, CDR1 is LGHDT and CDR2 is YNNKEL (reference sequence). The CDR3 is 15 amino acids. The trim removed 3 bases at V and 5 bases at J, leaving 5 bases unmatched. This CDR3 is CASSHGQGAGTEAFF. The CDR3 DNA reads TGTGCCAGCAGCCATGGACAGGGGGCAGGGACTGAAGCTTTCTTT. The full variable domain, in which reference TRBV3-1 and TRBJ1-1 provide the parts outside the CDR3, is DTAVSQTPKYLVTQMGNDKSIKCEQNLGHDTMYWYKQDSKKFLKIMFSYNNKELIINETVPNRFSPKSPDKAHLNLHINSLELGDSAVYFCASSHGQGAGTEAFFGQGTRLTVV.